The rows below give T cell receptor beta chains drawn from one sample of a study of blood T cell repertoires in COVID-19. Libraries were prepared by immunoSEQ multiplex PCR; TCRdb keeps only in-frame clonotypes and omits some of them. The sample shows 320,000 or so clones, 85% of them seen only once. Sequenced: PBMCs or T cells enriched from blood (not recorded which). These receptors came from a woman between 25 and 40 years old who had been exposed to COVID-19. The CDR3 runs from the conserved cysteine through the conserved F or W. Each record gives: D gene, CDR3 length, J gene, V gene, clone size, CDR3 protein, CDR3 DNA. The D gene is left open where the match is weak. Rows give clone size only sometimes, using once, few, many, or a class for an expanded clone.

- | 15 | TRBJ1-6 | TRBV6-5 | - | CASSYDVQANSPLHF | TGTGCCAGCAGTTACGATGTACAGGCGAATTCACCCCTCCACTTT
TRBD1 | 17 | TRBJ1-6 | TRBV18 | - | CASSFSLGGRRNSPLHF | TGTGCCAGCTCTTTTTCCCTAGGGGGCAGGAGGAATTCACCCCTCCACTTT
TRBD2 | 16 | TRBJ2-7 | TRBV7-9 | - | CASSPVGTSERYEQYF | TGTGCCAGCAGCCCAGTTGGGACTAGCGAACGCTACGAGCAGTACTTC
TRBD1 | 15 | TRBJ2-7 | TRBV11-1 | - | CASSSQWTGIDEQYF | TGTGCCAGCAGCTCCCAATGGACAGGGATAGACGAGCAGTACTTC
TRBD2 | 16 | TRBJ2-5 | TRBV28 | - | CASGVGWREGSETQYF | TGTGCCAGCGGGGTAGGATGGCGGGAGGGCTCGGAGACCCAGTACTTC
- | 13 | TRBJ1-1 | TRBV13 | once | CASSFFDRTEAFF | TGTGCCAGCAGCTTTTTTGACAGGACTGAAGCTTTCTTT
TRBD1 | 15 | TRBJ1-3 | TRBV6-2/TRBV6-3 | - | CASSYPGQVGNTIYF | TGTGCCAGCAGTTACCCGGGACAGGTCGGAAACACCATATATTTT
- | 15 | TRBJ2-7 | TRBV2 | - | CASSEGQAGSYEQYF | TGTGCCAGCAGTGAAGGACAGGCAGGCTCCTACGAGCAGTACTTC
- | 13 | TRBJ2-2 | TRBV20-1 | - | CSASQGQAGELFF | TGCAGTGCTAGTCAGGGGCAGGCCGGGGAGCTGTTTTTT
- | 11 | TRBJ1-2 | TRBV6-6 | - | CATSARGGYTF | TGTGCTACGTCGGCTAGGGGAGGCTACACCTTC
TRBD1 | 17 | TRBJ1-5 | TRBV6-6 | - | CASSQITGTGSNQPQHF | TGTGCCAGCAGTCAGATTACCGGGACAGGGAGCAATCAGCCCCAGCATTTT
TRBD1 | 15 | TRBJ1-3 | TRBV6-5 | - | CASSKKGQGGNTIYF | TGTGCCAGCAGCAAAAAGGGACAGGGCGGAAACACCATATATTTT
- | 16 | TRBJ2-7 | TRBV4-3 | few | CASSQSPQGSVHEQYF | TGCGCCAGCAGCCAATCACCCCAGGGATCAGTACACGAGCAGTACTTC
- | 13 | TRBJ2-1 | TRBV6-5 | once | CASSYTGPHEQFF | TGTGCCAGCAGTTATACAGGGCCCCATGAGCAGTTCTTC
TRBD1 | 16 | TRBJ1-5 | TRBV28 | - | CASRPGYRGENQPQHF | TGTGCCAGCAGGCCGGGGTACAGGGGCGAAAATCAGCCCCAGCATTTT
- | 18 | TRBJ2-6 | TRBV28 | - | CASSFSPVFRARANVLTF | TGTGCCAGCAGTTTTAGCCCGGTCTTCCGCGCTCGGGCCAACGTCCTGACTTTC